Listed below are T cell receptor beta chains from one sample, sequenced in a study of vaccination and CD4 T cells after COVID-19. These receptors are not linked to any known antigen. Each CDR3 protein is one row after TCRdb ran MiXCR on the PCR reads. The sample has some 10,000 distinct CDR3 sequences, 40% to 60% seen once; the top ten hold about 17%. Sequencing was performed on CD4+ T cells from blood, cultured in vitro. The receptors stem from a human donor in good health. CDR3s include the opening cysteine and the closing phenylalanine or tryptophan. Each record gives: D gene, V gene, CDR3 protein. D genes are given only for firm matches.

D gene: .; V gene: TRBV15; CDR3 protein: CATSRGPMSSGNTIYF
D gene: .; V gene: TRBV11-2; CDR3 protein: CASSLVRGTDTQYF
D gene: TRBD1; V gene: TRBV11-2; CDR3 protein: CASSSWDRSYEQYF
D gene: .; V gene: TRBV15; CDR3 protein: CATSRDILNEKLFF
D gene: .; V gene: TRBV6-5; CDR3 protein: CASSYSQNTEAFF
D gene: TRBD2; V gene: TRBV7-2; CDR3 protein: CASSLGLAGGPYKDTQYF
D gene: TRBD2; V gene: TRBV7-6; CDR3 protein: CASSVLAGGAETQYF
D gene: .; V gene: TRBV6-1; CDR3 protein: CASTTWLGRPTDTQYF
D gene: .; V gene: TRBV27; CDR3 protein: CASSGDAGDTQYF
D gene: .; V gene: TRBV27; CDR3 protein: CASSFGVSNTGELFF
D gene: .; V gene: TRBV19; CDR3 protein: CASSLESNQPQHF
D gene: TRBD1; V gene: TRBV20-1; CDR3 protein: CSASQGALYYGYTF
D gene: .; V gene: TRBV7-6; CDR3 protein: CASSFGTAGDTQYF
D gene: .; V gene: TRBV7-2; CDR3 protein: CASSLWGGGNQPQHF
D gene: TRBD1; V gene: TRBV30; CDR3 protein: CAWSFRQGGQPQHF
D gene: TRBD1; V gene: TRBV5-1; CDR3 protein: CASSFGTGEYTEAFF
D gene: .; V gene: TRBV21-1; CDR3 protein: CASSKTGQMNTEAFF
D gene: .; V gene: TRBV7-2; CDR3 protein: CASSLANSDTDTQYF
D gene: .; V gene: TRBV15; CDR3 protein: CATSRGTLTASNQPQHF
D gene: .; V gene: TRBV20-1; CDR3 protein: CSVQGYNEKLFF
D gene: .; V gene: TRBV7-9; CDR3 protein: CASSSGQLNQPQHF
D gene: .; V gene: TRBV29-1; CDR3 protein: CSVGGHGTEAFF
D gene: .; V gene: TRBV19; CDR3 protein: CASSIERAAGQPQHF
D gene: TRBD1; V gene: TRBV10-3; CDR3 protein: CAIRPGQGADTQYF
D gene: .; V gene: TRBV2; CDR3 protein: CASSEALGGYGYTF
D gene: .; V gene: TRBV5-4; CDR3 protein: CASSAGWGDTEAFF
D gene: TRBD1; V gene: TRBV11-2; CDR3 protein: CASSLGHGTGGGNQPQHF
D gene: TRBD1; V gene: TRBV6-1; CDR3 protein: CASRLTGAYGYTF
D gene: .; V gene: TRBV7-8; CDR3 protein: CASSLAQAKNIQYF
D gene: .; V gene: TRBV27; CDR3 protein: CASSLGGVRSFSTDTQYF
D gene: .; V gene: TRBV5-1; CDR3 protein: CASSGVNSNLNTEAFF
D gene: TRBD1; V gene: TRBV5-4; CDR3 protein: CASSPTGGLEGYTF
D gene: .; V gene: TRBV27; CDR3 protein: CASSQYRRSLEDTEAFF
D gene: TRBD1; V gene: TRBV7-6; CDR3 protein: CASSQYRGLGTGELFF
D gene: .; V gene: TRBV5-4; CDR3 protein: CASSLDPAGLQKNTEAFF
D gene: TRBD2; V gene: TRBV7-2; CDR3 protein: CASSLVTSGGRLPSGANVLTF
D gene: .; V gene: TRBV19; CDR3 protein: CASSRGSNQPQHF
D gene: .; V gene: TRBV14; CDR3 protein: CASSLGRGARGYTF